Below, 9 T cell receptor beta chains from the same sample are listed, as sequenced in a study of Tregs in tolerant kidney transplant recipients. Antigens of these TCRs are unknown. The data were produced by immunoSEQ multiplex PCR, yet TCRdb's version contains in-frame clones alone and is incomplete. The repertoire consists of 35,000 to 50,000 clones, with less than 97% occurring once and the leading ten covering around 0.38%. Sequencing used Tregs from blood cultured with allogeneic cells. The origin of the receptors is a human donor in good health.

This chain joins TRBV6-5 and TRBJ2-2, with TRBD2 matching 10 bases. The CDR3 spans 16 residues. Trimming took 3 bases from V and 6 from J; bases not matched to a gene: 7. Germline CDR1 and CDR2: MNHEY and SVGAGI. The CDR3 reads CASSYWSSGSAGELFF. CDR3 in DNA: TGTGCCAGCAGTTATTGGTCTAGCGGGAGTGCCGGGGAGCTGTTTTTT.

The chain links TRBV2 to TRBJ2-1, with D perhaps TRBD2 (5 bases). Germline CDR1 reads SNHLY; CDR2 reads FYNNEI. V was cut by 3 bases and J by 7 bases, with 7 bases left in between. This CDR3 has 12 amino acids. The CDR3 DNA reads as TGTGCCAGCAGTGAGCGCGGGAATGAGCAGTTCTTC. This translates into CASSERGNEQFF. Combining the CDR3 with reference TRBV2 and TRBJ2-1 gives the whole variable domain EPEVTQTPSHQVTQMGQEVILRCVPISNHLYFYWYRQILGQKVEFLVSFYNNEISEKSEIFDDQFSVERPDGSNFTLKIRSTKLEDSAMYFCASSERGNEQFFGPGTRLTVL.

The chain couples TRBV29-1 to TRBJ1-5; TRBD1 matches at 7 bases. This CDR3 has 12 residues. The junction had 3 bases not matched to a gene; V was cut back by 4 bases and J by 6 bases. Germline V gene sequence: CDR1 SQVTM, CDR2 ANQGSEA. The CDR3 nucleotides read TGCAGCGTTGGGGCAGGGGGTCAGCCCCAGCATTTT. Protein: CSVGAGGQPQHF.

This clone came up a few times. The chain recombines TRBV18 with TRBJ1-1, with D perhaps TRBD1 (5 bases). CDR1 and CDR2 from the germline V gene are KGHSH and LQKENI. The CDR3 runs to 13 residues. The V gene lost 7 bases and the J gene lost 11 bases, with 20 bases spanning the gap. CDR3: CASLPTNPGKAFF. In nucleotides, the CDR3 is TGTGCCAGCTTGCCGACAAATCCAGGGAAGGCTTTCTTT.

The chain combines TRBV7-2 with TRBJ1-5; D is possibly TRBD1 (6 bases). The CDR3 is 16 amino acids. Germline V lookup: CDR1 SGHTA, CDR2 FQGNSA. V was trimmed by 3 bases and J by 0 bases, leaving 12 bases between them. In nucleotides, the CDR3 is TGTGCCAGCAGCTTTGGACAGCTCTATAGCAATCAGCCCCAGCATTTT. Protein sequence: CASSFGQLYSNQPQHF. The entire variable domain, with the rest obtained from reference TRBV7-2 and TRBJ1-5, is as follows: GAGVSQSPSNKVTEKGKDVELRCDPISGHTALYWYRQSLGQGLEFLIYFQGNSAPDKSGLPSDRFSAERTGGSVSTLTIQRTQQEDSAVYLCASSFGQLYSNQPQHFGDGTRLSIL.

J is TRBJ2-7 and V is TRBV30; no clear D gene. The germline V gene encodes CDR1 GTSNPN and CDR2 SVGIG (reference sequence). V was trimmed by 3 bases and J by 2 bases, leaving 8 bases between them. This CDR3 spans 12 amino acids. The CDR3 region is CAWSSVAYEQYF. As DNA, the CDR3 is TGTGCCTGGAGCTCGGTCGCCTACGAGCAGTACTTC. Supplemented by reference TRBV30 and TRBJ2-7, the full variable domain reads SQTIHQWPATLVQPVGSPLSLECTVEGTSNPNLYWYRQAAGRGLQLLFYSVGIGQISSEVPQNLSASRPQDRQFILSSKKLLLSDSGFYLCAWSSVAYEQYFGPGTRLTVT.

This clone has a single count. V is TRBV28 and J is TRBJ2-1; 14 nucleotides line up with TRBD2. There are 17 residues in the CDR3. Trimming took 6 bases from V and 6 from J; bases not matched to a gene: 10. In germline, CDR1 is MDHEN, CDR2 SYDVKM. As DNA, the CDR3 is TGTGCCAGCAGCCGGTCCACCGGACTAGCGGGGGGCAATGAGCAGTTCTTC. The encoded protein is CASSRSTGLAGGNEQFF.

This clone was observed a few times. The V gene is TRBV7-9, the J gene TRBJ1-5; the match to TRBD1 covers 7 bases. The V gene's germline CDR1 is SEHNR and CDR2 FQNEAQ (reference sequence). The CDR3 is made up of 16 amino acids. The ends lost 4 bases at V and 7 bases at J; junction bases unmatched: 13. CDR3 DNA sequence: TGTGCCAGCAGCTCCCTGGTTGAGGGGGCTAGCCAGCCCCAGCATTTT. It yields the protein CASSSLVEGASQPQHF.

This chain connects TRBV21-1 to TRBJ2-1; TRBD1, as called in the table, went unchecked against the DNA. TRBV21-1 is marked as a pseudogene. This CDR3 has 16 residues. In DNA form, the CDR3 reads TGTGCCAGCAGCAACATTCCGGGACAGGGGGACAATGAGCAGTTCTTC. This translates into CASSNIPGQGDNEQFF.